This T cell receptor beta chain was recovered during a study of T-cell reconstitution after alpha-beta-depleted transplantation in children. Study results and limitations: Reportedly, roughly two months post-transplant, alpha-beta T cells arose from several hundred expanded graft clones. Among T cells one year after transplant, newly produced cells accounted for most counts and diversity. Where some patients showed high TCRbeta diversity at day 60, it came from recipient T cells and thymic progenitors that had survived.

Unique molecular identifiers were incorporated during preparation of the TCRbeta library. MiXCR was run by TCRdb on the PCR reads, yielding one entry per CDR3 protein. The sample has about 600,000 distinct CDR3 sequences, 10% to 15% seen once. The CDR3 has 15 residues. CDR1 and CDR2 from the germline V gene are MNHEY and SVGEGT. V was cut by 2 bases and J by 8 bases, with 18 bases left in between. On this clonotype: The target antigen is unknown.

The specimen was PBMCs, mostly from graft donor cells, collected 360 days after TCRalphabeta/CD19-depleted stem cell transplant. The sequence came from a male patient younger than 18 who had a stem cell transplant for acute myeloid leukemia, so the T cells may come from the graft donor. The J gene is TRBJ1-2, the V gene TRBV6-2 or TRBV6-3, with D perhaps TRBD1 (5 bases). Here the CDR3 reads CASSYEGQGWRGYTF. In nucleotides, the CDR3 is TGTGCCAGCAGTTACGAGGGCCAGGGATGGAGAGGCTACACCTTC.